This T cell receptor beta chain was identified during a study of T cell responses to AZD1222 COVID-19 vaccine. The germline gives CDR1 SGHAT, CDR2 FQNNGV. The CDR3 extends over 13 amino acids. V lost 3 bases and J 2 bases, leaving 7 bases between the germline ends. Assay used: immunoSEQ multiplex PCR; TCRdb lists only in-frame clones, some missing. This sample carries 120,000 or so clones, about 92% of them seen once, and the ten largest clones take approximately 1%. A note on this clone: Its specificity is not known.

The study's findings and limits: Without day 14 samples, only post-peak T cell repertoires were studied. Regions 160-218 and 743-854 held dominance among vaccine-associated CD4 TCRs, which spanned spike.

This receptor was taken from an adult in good health. The V and J genes are TRBV11-2 and TRBJ1-1; D not resolved. This specimen consisted of peripheral blood, obtained on day 0 of AZD1222 vaccination. CDR3 protein: CASSFQGNTEAFF. The CDR3 DNA follows: TGTGCCAGCAGCTTCCAAGGAAACACTGAAGCTTTCTTT.